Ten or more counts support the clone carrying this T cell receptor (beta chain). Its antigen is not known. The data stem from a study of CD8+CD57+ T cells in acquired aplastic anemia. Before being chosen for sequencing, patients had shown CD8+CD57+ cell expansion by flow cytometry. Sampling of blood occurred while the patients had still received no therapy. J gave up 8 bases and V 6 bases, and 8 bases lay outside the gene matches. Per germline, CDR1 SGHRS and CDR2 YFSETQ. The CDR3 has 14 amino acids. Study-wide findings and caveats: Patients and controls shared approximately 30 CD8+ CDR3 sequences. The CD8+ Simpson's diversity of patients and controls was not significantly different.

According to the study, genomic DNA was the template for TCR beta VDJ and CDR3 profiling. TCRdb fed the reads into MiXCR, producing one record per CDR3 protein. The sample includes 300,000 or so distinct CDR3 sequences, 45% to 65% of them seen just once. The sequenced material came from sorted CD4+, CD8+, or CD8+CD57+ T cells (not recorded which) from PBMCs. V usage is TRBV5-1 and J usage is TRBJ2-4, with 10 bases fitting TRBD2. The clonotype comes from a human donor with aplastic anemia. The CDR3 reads CASNPAGGIDIQYF. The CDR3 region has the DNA TGCGCCAGCAACCCAGCGGGGGGGATAGACATTCAGTACTTC.